This T cell receptor (beta chain) stems from a study of shared clonotypes between healthy human individuals. CDR3 length: 13 amino acids. Per the germline V gene, CDR1 is SNHLY and CDR2 is FYNNEI. Trimming stripped 7 bases from V and 1 base from J, with 11 bases between. Deep was the level at which the assay was run. Clones were sequenced by immunoSEQ multiplex PCR, and TCRdb holds only the in-frame ones, with some missing. Of 950,000 to 1,100,000 clones listed, roughly 74% are singletons. The rearrangement joins TRBV2 to TRBJ2-7; D is unclear. Sequenced: memory CD4+ T cells from PBMCs. Subset specified: CD45RA-negative fraction. The origin of this receptor is a young man in good health. Some clones in this sample may be carry-over from other donors' samples. The CDR3 DNA reads TGTGCCAGCATTGGAGCGCTTTCCTACGAGCAGTACTTC. Translated, it gives CASIGALSYEQYF.